The text below deals with one TCR beta chain. This sample is part of a study of blood T cell repertoires in COVID-19. Whole-study context: The United States, Italy and Spain supplied acute and convalescent COVID-19 samples.

Germline CDR1 MNHEY, CDR2 SVGEGT. The V segment lost 4 bases and the J segment 4 bases; nucleotides outside the gene matches: 9. The CDR3 sequence is 15 residues long. In the study's own analysis: Nucleated cell counts were estimated from reference gene primer amplification. This table comes from immunoSEQ multiplex PCR, and its TCRdb copy is limited to in-frame clones, with some not included. D and trimming come from the DNA, and the V and J calls and clone size come from that table. This table has some 40,000 clones, around nine tenths appearing once. The clonotype comes from a man aged 70 or older with active COVID-19. This chain joins TRBV6-2 or TRBV6-3 and TRBJ1-2; 7 bases map to TRBD1. The sequencing sample was made of peripheral blood. The DNA of the CDR3 is TGTGCCAGCAGTTCCGGACAGGCGGTTGGCTATGGCTACACCTTC. The encoded protein is CASSSGQAVGYGYTF.